A selection of T cell receptor beta chains follows, all from one sample in a study of blood T cell repertoires in COVID-19. Sequencing used immunoSEQ multiplex PCR; TCRdb keeps in-frame clones, though not all of them. Altogether around 480,000 clones are present, about 91% being singletons, with the ten largest covering around 12%. Specimen: peripheral blood. The origin of the receptors is a woman between 50 and 59 years old with COVID-19, enrolled during active disease. The CDR3 runs from the conserved cysteine through the conserved F or W. Where a row states a size, it is once, few, many or the class of an expanded clone; other rows omit it.

j_call v_call clone_size cdr3_aa
TRBJ1-2 TRBV7-2 . CASSLESGRSGGYTF
TRBJ2-2 TRBV11-3 . CASSSRVAGASGELFF
TRBJ2-1 TRBV7-8 . CASSPQGPEQFF
TRBJ2-7 TRBV27 . CASSTGSYEQYF
TRBJ2-7 TRBV12-3/TRBV12-4 . CASRVGGEQYF
TRBJ2-1 TRBV7-7 . CASSLGQGAGEQFF
TRBJ1-1 TRBV19 . CASSSFAGPNTEAFF
TRBJ2-2 TRBV9 . CASSVDRAGGELFF
TRBJ1-5 TRBV3-1/TRBV3-2 few CASSQAGQGQPQHF
TRBJ1-3 TRBV9 . CASSPLPGGNTIYF
TRBJ2-2 TRBV28 . CASRPGTANTGELFF
TRBJ2-3 TRBV5-6 . CASNPGGTDTQYF
TRBJ2-2 TRBV11-2 . CASRASGGGTGELFF
TRBJ1-1 TRBV5-1 once CASSLDPGYTTEAFF
TRBJ2-7 TRBV7-9 . CASLGGSSYEQYF
TRBJ1-1 TRBV27 once CASSIRGNTEAFF
TRBJ2-5 TRBV7-9 . CASSTQGLAGVIAQYF
TRBJ2-7 TRBV5-4 . CASRWGLERGNEQYF
TRBJ1-6 TRBV30 . CAWTGTANSPLHF
TRBJ1-6 TRBV27 . CASSSSSYNSPLHF
TRBJ2-7 TRBV29-1 . CSVASYSYEQYF